Described below is a single T cell receptor beta chain sequence and its context. The sample belongs to a study of technical replicates of blood from a handful of donors. Libraries were prepared by immunoSEQ multiplex PCR; TCRdb keeps only in-frame clonotypes and omits some of them. The sample consists of tens of thousands of clones, around 92% of them appearing once. CDR3 length equals 11 residues. Per germline, CDR1 SGHNT and CDR2 YENEEA. V shed 2 bases and J shed 7 bases, with 5 bases lying between them. The rearrangement links TRBV11-3 to TRBJ1-1, with unresolved D. Sequenced material: T cells isolated from PBMCs. The sequence was obtained from a human donor in good health. CDR3 coding DNA: TGTGCCAGCAGCTTAATCGGTGAAGCTTTCTTT. As protein: CASSLIGEAFF.